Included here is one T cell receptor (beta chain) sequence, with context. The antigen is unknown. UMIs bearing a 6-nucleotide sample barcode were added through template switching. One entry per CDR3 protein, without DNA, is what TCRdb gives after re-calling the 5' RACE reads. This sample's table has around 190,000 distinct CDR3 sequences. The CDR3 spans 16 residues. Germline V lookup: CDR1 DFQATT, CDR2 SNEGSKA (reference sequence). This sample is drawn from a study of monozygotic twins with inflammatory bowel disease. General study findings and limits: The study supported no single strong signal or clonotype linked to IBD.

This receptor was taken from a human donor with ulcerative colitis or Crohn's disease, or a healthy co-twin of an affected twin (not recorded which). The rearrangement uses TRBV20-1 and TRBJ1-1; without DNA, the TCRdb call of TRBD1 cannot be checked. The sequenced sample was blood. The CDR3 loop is CSARDLGRQSNTEAFF.